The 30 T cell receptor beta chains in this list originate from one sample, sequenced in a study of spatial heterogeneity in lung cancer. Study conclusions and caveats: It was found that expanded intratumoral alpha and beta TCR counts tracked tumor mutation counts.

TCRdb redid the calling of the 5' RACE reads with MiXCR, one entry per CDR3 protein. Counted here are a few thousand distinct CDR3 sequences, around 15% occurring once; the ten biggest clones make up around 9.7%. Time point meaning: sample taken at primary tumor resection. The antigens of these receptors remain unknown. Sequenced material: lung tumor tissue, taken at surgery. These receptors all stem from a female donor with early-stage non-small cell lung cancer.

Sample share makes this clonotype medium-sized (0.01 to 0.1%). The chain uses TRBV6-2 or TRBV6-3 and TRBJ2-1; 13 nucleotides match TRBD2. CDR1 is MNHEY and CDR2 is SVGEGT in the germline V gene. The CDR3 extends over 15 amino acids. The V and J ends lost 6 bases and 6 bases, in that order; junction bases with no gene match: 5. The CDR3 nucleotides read TGTGCCAGCAGCCCGGGACTAGCGGGAACCAATGAGCAGTTCTTC. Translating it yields CASSPGLAGTNEQFF.

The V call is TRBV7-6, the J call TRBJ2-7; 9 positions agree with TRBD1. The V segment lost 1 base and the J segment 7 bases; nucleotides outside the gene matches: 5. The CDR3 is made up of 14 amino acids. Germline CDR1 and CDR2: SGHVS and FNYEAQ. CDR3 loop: CASSLEGQGYEQYF. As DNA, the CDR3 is TGTGCCAGCAGCTTAGAGGGACAGGGTTATGAGCAGTACTTC.

The CDR3 nucleotides read TGTGCCAGCCAGGACGCTAACTATGGCTACACCTTC. Residues: CASQDANYGYTF. This chain joins TRBV6-2 or TRBV6-3 and TRBJ1-2; no definite D call. There are 12 residues in the CDR3. V lost 8 bases, J lost 0 bases, and 7 bases lay in between. Germline loops: CDR1 MNHEY, CDR2 SVGEGT.

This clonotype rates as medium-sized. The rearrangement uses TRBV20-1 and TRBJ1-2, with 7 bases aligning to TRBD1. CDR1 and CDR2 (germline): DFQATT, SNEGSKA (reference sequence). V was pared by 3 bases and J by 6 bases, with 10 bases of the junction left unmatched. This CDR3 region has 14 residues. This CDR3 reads CSASVADRSDGYTF. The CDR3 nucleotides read TGCAGTGCTAGTGTTGCGGACAGGAGTGATGGCTACACCTTC.

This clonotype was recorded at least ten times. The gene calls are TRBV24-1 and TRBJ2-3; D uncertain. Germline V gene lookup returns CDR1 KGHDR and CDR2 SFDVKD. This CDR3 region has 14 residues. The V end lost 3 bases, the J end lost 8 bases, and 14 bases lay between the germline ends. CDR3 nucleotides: TGTGCCACCAGTGATCACACTGGCGGCCGTACGCAGTATTTT. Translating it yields CATSDHTGGRTQYF.

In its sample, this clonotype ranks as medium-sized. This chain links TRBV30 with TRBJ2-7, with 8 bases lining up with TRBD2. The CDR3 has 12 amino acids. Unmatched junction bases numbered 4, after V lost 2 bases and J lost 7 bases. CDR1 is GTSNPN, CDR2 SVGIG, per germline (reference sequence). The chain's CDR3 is CAWSRTSREQYF. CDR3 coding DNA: TGTGCCTGGAGTCGGACTAGCCGGGAGCAGTACTTC.

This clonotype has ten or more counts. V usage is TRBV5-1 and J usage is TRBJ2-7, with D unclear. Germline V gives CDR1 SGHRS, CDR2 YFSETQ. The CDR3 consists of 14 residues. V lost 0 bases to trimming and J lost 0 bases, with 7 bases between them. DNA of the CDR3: TGCGCCAGCAGCTTGGGTGGGAACTCCTACGAGCAGTACTTC. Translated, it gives CASSLGGNSYEQYF.

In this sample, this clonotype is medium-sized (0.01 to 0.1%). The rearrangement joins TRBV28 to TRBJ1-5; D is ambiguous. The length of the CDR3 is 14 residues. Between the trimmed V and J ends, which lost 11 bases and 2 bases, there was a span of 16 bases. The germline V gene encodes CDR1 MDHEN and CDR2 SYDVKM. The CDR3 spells CAASRGFGNQPQHF. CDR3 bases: TGTGCCGCTAGCCGGGGTTTCGGCAATCAGCCCCAGCATTTT.

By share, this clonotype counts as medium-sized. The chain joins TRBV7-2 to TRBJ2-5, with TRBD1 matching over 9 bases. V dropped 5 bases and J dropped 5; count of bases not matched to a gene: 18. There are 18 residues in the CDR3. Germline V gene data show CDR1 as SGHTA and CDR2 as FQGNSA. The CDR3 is CASSPYPTGQGVAETQYF. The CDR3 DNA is TGTGCCAGCAGCCCGTACCCCACGGGACAGGGCGTAGCGGAGACCCAGTACTTC.

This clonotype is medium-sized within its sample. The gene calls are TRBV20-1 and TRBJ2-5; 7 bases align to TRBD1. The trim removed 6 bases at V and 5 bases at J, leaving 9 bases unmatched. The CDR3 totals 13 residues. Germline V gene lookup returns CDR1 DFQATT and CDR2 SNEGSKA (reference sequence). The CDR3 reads CSAPGTAAETQYF. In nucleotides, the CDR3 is TGCAGTGCCCCCGGGACAGCAGCGGAGACCCAGTACTTC.

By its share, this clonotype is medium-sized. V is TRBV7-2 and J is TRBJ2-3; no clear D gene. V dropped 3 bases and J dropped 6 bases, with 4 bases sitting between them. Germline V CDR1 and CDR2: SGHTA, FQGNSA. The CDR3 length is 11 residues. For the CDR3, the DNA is TGTGCCAGCAGCTTTAGGGATACGCAGTATTTT. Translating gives CASSFRDTQYF.

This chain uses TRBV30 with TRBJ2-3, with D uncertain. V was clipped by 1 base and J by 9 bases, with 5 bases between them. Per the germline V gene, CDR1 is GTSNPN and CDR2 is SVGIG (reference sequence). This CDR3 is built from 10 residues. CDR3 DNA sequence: TGTGCCTGGAGTGGCCCCACGCAGTATTTT. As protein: CAWSGPTQYF.

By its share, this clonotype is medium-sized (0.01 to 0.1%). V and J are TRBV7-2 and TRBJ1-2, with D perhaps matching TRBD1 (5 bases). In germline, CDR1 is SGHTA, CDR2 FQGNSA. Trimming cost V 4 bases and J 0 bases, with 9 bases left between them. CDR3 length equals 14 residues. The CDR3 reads CASSSQTANYGYTF. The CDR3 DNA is TGTGCCAGCAGCTCGCAGACAGCTAACTATGGCTACACCTTC.

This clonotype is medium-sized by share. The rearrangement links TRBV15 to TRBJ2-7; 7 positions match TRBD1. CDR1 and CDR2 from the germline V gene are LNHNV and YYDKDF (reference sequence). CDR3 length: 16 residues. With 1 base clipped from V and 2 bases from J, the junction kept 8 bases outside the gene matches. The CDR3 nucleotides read TGTGCCACCAGCAGAGGTGGCCGGGACAGCGCCTACGAGCAGTACTTC. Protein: CATSRGGRDSAYEQYF.

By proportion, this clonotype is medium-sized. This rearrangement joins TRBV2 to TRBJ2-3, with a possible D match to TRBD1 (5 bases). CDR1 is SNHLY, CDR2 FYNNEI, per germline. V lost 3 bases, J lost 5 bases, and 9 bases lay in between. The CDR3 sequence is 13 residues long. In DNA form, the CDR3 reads TGTGCCAGCAGTGAGGGGCCACGAGATACGCAGTATTTT. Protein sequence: CASSEGPRDTQYF. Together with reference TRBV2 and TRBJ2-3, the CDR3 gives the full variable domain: EPEVTQTPSHQVTQMGQEVILRCVPISNHLYFYWYRQILGQKVEFLVSFYNNEISEKSEIFDDQFSVERPDGSNFTLKIRSTKLEDSAMYFCASSEGPRDTQYFGPGTRLTVL.

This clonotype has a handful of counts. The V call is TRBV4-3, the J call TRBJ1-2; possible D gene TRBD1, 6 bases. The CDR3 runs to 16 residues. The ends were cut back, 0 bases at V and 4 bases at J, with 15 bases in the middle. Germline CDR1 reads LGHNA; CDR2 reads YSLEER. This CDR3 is CASSQDQMGGAYGYTF. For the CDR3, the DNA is TGCGCCAGCAGCCAAGATCAGATGGGGGGGGCCTATGGCTACACCTTC.

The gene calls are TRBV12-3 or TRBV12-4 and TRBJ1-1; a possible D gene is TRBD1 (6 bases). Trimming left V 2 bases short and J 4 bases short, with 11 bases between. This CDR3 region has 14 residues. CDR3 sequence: CASSLSYRATEAFF. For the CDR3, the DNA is TGTGCCAGCAGTTTATCCTACAGGGCCACTGAAGCTTTCTTT.

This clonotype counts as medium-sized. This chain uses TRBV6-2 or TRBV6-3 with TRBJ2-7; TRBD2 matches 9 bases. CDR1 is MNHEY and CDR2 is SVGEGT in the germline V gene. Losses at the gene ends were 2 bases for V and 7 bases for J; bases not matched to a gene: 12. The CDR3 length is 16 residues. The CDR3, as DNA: TGTGCCAGCAGTTACGGGCTCGGCCTAGCGGGACAAGAGCAGTACTTC. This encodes CASSYGLGLAGQEQYF.

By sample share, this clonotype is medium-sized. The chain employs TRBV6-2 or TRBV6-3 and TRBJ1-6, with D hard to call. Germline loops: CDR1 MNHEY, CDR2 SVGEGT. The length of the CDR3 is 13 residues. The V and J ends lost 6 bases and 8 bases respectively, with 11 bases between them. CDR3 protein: CASRHNIDSPLHF. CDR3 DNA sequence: TGTGCCAGCAGACACAACATCGATTCACCCCTCCACTTT.

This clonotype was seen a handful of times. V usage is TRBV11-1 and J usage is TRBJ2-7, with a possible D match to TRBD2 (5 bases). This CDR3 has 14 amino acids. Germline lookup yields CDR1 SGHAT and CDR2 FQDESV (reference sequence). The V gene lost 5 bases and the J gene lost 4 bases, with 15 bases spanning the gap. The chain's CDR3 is CASSPAGGVYEQYF. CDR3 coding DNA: TGTGCCAGCAGCCCAGCAGGAGGCGTTTACGAGCAGTACTTC.

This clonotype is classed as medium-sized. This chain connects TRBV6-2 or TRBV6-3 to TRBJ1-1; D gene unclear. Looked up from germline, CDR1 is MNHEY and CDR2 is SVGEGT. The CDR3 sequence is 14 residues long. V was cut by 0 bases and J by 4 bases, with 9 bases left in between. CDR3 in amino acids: CASSYSLEITEAFF. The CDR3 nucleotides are TGTGCCAGCAGTTACTCGCTCGAGATCACTGAAGCTTTCTTT.

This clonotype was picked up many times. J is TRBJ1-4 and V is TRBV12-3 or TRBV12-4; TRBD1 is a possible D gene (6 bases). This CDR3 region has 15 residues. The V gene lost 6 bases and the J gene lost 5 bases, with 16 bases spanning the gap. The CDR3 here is CASSYLGGANEKLFF. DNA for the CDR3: TGTGCCAGCAGCTACCTGGGGGGGGCGAATGAAAAACTGTTTTTT.

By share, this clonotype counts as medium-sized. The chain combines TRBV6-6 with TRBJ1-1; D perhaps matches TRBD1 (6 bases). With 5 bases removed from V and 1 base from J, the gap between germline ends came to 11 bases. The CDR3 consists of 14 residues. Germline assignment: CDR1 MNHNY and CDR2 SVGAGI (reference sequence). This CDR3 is CASSNEQGNTEAFF. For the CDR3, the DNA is TGTGCCAGCAGTAACGAACAGGGGAACACTGAAGCTTTCTTT.

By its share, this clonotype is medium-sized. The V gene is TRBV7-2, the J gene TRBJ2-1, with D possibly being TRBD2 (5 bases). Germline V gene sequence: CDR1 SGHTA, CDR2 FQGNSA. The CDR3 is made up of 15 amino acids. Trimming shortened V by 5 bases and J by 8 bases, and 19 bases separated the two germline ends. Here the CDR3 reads CASSAVVIGSDEQFF. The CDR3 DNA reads TGTGCCAGCAGCGCAGTCGTGATTGGTAGCGATGAGCAGTTCTTC.

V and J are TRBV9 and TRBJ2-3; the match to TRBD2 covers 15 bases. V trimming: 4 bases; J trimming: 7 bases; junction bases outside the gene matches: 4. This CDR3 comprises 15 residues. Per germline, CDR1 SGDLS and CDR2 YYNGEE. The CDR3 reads CASSPGLAGGYTQYF. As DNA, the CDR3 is TGTGCCAGCAGCCCGGGACTAGCGGGAGGCTATACGCAGTATTTT.

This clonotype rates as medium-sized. CDR3 coding DNA: TGTGCCAGCAGTACGCCTGGTTCCAATGGCTACACCTTC. Amino acid sequence: CASSTPGSNGYTF. The chain couples TRBV12-3 or TRBV12-4 to TRBJ1-2; D ambiguous. CDR3 length: 13 amino acids. Trimming took off 5 bases at V and 6 bases at J, with 13 bases between the two ends.

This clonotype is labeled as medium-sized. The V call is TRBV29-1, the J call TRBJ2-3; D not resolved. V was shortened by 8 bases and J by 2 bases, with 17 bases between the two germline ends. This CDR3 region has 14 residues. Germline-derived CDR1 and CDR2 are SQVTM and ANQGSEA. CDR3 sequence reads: CSSAEVFPTDTQYF. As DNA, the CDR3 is TGCAGCTCCGCAGAGGTCTTTCCCACAGATACGCAGTATTTT.

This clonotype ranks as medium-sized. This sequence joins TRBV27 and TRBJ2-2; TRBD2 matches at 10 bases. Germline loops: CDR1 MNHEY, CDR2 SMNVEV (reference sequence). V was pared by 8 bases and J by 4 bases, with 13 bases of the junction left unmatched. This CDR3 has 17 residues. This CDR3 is CASLGLAGGPRTGELFF. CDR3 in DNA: TGTGCCAGCCTCGGTTTAGCGGGAGGCCCCCGCACCGGGGAGCTGTTTTTT.

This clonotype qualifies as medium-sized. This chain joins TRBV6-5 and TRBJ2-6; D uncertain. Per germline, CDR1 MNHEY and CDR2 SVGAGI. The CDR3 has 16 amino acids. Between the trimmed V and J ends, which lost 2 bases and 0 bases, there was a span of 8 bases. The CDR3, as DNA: TGTGCCAGCAGTTACCAGTCAAGCTCTGGGGCCAACGTCCTGACTTTC. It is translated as CASSYQSSSGANVLTF.

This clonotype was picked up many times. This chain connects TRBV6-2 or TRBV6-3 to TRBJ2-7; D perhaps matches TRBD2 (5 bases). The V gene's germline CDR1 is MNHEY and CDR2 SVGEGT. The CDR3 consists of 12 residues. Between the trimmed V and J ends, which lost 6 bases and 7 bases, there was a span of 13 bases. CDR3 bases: TGTGCCAGCAGGACGGGCTCGGGGGAGCAGTACTTC. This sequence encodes CASRTGSGEQYF.